This TCR beta chain was observed in a study of PD-L1 blockade in urothelial cancer. Across the whole study: Prior exposure to chemotherapy in patients amounted to 0 to 3 regimens received. Broader study findings: Survival was better when pretreatment blood TCR clonality fell below the median.

This clone is a singleton in its sample. Its antigen is not identified. Sample time point: pretreatment peripheral blood. Patients in the study were battling locally advanced or metastatic urothelial carcinoma. Germline V gene sequence: CDR1 MNHNS, CDR2 SASEGT. V lost 4 bases, J lost 0 bases, and 12 bases lay in between. The CDR3 consists of 16 residues. The table came from immunoSEQ multiplex PCR; TCRdb's copy has only in-frame clones and leaves some out. The sample lists about 85,000 clones, more than 75% seen once, with about 15% in the top ten. The input for sequencing was PBMCs, taken around atezolizumab (anti-PD-L1) treatment. The source of this sequence is a man aged 55-75 years with urothelial cancer. This chain links TRBV6-1 with TRBJ1-4; D may be TRBD1 (5 bases). This CDR3 reads CASSGTRTATNEKLFF. The DNA for the CDR3 is TGTGCCAGCAGTGGGACAAGGACCGCAACTAATGAAAAACTGTTTTTT.